This T cell receptor beta chain stems from a study of T-cell reconstitution after alpha-beta-depleted transplantation in children. Study findings and constraints: The origin of alpha-beta T cells about two months after transplant was reportedly several hundred expanded graft clones. Diversity and T-cell counts at one year after transplant derived mostly from new T cells.

V was pared by 1 base and J by 0 bases, with 13 bases between. This CDR3 comprises 17 residues. Germline V gene lookup returns CDR1 SGHAT and CDR2 FQNNGV. This clonotype is a singleton in its sample. Antigen unknown. The TCRbeta library was prepared with unique molecular identifiers. MiXCR was run by TCRdb on the PCR reads, yielding one entry per CDR3 protein. Among about 980,000 distinct CDR3 sequences listed, roughly 29% were seen once. The chain employs TRBV11-2 and TRBJ2-1, with D perhaps TRBD2 (6 bases). This sequence originates from a boy under two years old who had a stem cell transplant for SCID, so the T cells may come from the graft donor. The starting material was PBMCs, mostly from graft donor cells, obtained 360 days after TCRalphabeta/CD19-depleted stem cell transplant. The DNA of the CDR3 is TGTGCCAGCAGCTTAGGTCGGGGGAAGAGCTCCTACAATGAGCAGTTCTTC. This sequence encodes CASSLGRGKSSYNEQFF. Combining the CDR3 with reference TRBV11-2 and TRBJ2-1 gives the whole variable domain EAGVAQSPRYKIIEKRQSVAFWCNPISGHATLYWYQQILGQGPKLLIQFQNNGVVDDSQLPKDRFSAERLKGVDSTLKIQPAKLEDSAVYLCASSLGRGKSSYNEQFFGPGTRLTVL.